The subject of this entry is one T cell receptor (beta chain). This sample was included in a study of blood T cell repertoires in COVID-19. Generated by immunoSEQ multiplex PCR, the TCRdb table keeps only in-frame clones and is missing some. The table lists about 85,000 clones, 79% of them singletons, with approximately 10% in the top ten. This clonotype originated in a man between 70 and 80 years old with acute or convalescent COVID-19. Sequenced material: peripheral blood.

In DNA, the CDR3 is TGCGCCAGCAACTCGCAACCGGGAGAAAAACTGTTTTTT. It yields the protein CASNSQPGEKLFF. The chain recombines TRBV5-1 with TRBJ1-4, with D unclear. The germline gives CDR1 SGHRS, CDR2 YFSETQ. The CDR3 runs 13 residues. V lost 6 bases and J lost 8, with 14 bases in between.